The T cell receptor (beta chain) under discussion was sequenced for a study of T cell responses to AZD1222 COVID-19 vaccine. The germline gives CDR1 MDHEN, CDR2 SYDVKM. V lost 5 bases, J lost 2 bases, and 6 bases stayed unmatched. The CDR3 is 15 residues long. Here immunoSEQ multiplex PCR was the method, and the copy in TCRdb shows in-frame clones only, minus some. The sample has roughly 120,000 clones, around nine tenths seen once. The chain couples TRBV28 to TRBJ2-7; 10 nucleotides line up with TRBD2. This clonotype was sampled from an adult in good health. The sample was peripheral blood, taken on day 0 of AZD1222 vaccination. The CDR3 DNA reads TGTGCCAGCAGTCAACTAGCGGGAAGGGCCTACGAGCAGTACTTC. This sequence encodes CASSQLAGRAYEQYF.